A selection of T cell receptor beta chains follows, all from one sample in a study of blood T cell repertoires in COVID-19. Sequenced by immunoSEQ multiplex PCR; TCRdb stores in-frame clones only, minus some. There are around 330,000 clones in the sample; around 85% occur only once, and around 1.8% lies in the top ten. Sequences were obtained from PBMCs or T cells enriched from blood (not recorded which). The receptors shown here come from a woman in her twenties or thirties who had been exposed to COVID-19. Both conserved end residues are part of each CDR3. D genes are given only for firm matches. Expanded clones get a size class; other rows say once, few or many, or leave the size out.

j_gene | v_gene | abundance | d_gene | CDR3aa | CDR3nt
TRBJ2-3 | TRBV21-1 | NA | NA | CASSKGGALTSGRAPDTQYF | TGTGCCAGCAGCAAAGGGGGGGCACTGACTAGCGGGAGGGCCCCAGATACGCAGTATTTT
TRBJ1-5 | TRBV4-1 | NA | NA | CASSHGVLRGNQPQHF | TGCGCCAGCAGCCACGGGGTGCTGAGGGGGAATCAGCCCCAGCATTTT
TRBJ1-5 | TRBV19 | NA | NA | CASNAIFNQPQHF | TGTGCCAGTAACGCGATTTTCAATCAGCCCCAGCATTTT
TRBJ1-2 | TRBV9 | NA | TRBD1 | CASSVGTGDTYGYTF | TGTGCCAGCAGCGTTGGGACAGGGGACACATATGGCTACACCTTC
TRBJ2-3 | TRBV9 | NA | NA | CASSVFSTITDTQYF | TGTGCCAGCAGCGTATTTAGTACTATAACAGATACGCAGTATTTT
TRBJ2-7 | TRBV13 | NA | NA | CASSSGPGSEQYF | TGTGCCAGCAGCTCCGGACCGGGGAGCGAGCAGTACTTC
TRBJ2-3 | TRBV10-3 | NA | TRBD1 | CAISEQGGGTDTQYF | TGTGCCATCAGTGAGCAAGGGGGCGGCACAGATACGCAGTATTTT
TRBJ1-5 | TRBV6-5 | NA | NA | CASSYSTGVQPQHF | TGTGCCAGCAGTTACAGTACGGGTGTTCAGCCCCAGCATTTT
TRBJ1-5 | TRBV2 | NA | NA | CASSGGTSNQPQHF | TGTGCCAGCAGTGGAGGGACATCTAATCAGCCCCAGCATTTT
TRBJ2-1 | TRBV28 | NA | TRBD2 | CASTLAGGLDNEQFF | TGTGCCAGCACCCTAGCGGGAGGGTTGGACAATGAGCAGTTCTTC
TRBJ2-7 | TRBV29-1 | NA | TRBD1 | CSVEGKGDSSYEQYF | TGCAGCGTTGAAGGAAAGGGGGACAGTTCCTACGAGCAGTACTTC
TRBJ1-2 | TRBV5-1 | NA | NA | CASSPESYGYTF | TGCGCCAGCAGCCCCGAGAGTTATGGCTACACCTTC
TRBJ1-5 | TRBV6-5 | NA | TRBD1 | CASTYRQGTDQPQHF | TGTGCCAGCACCTACAGACAGGGAACGGATCAGCCCCAGCATTTT
TRBJ1-5 | TRBV28 | NA | NA | CASSLREYQPQHF | TGTGCCAGCAGTTTACGCGAATATCAGCCCCAGCATTTT
TRBJ2-1 | TRBV11-2 | NA | TRBD2 | CASSTIPKREGDEQFF | TGTGCCAGCAGCACAATTCCAAAGCGGGAGGGCGATGAGCAGTTCTTC
TRBJ1-6 | TRBV7-9 | once | TRBD1 | CASSSSGDRGSPLHF | TGTGCCAGCAGCAGTAGTGGGGACAGGGGTTCACCCCTCCACTTT
TRBJ1-2 | TRBV28 | NA | TRBD1 | CASTRGQGYYGYTF | TGTGCCAGCACCCGGGGACAGGGGTACTATGGCTACACCTTC
TRBJ2-5 | TRBV28 | NA | NA | CASTQRSGGFQETQYF | TGTGCCAGCACCCAAAGGTCCGGCGGGTTCCAAGAGACCCAGTACTTC
TRBJ2-2 | TRBV2 | once | NA | CASSEISGNTGELFF | TGTGCCAGCAGTGAAATTAGCGGGAACACCGGGGAGCTGTTTTTT
TRBJ1-5 | TRBV19 | NA | NA | CASSIRGGGHGDQPQHF | TGTGCCAGTAGTATACGTGGGGGAGGACACGGAGATCAGCCCCAGCATTTT
TRBJ2-2 | TRBV7-8 | NA | TRBD2 | CASSPRLADANTGELFF | TGTGCCAGCAGCCCACGACTAGCGGACGCGAACACCGGGGAGCTGTTTTTT
TRBJ1-2 | TRBV10-3 | NA | TRBD1 | CAISARGEQGAYGYTF | TGTGCCATCAGTGCCCGGGGGGAACAGGGGGCGTATGGCTACACCTTC
TRBJ1-2 | TRBV3-1/TRBV3-2 | many | TRBD1 | CASSQGTVKNYGYTF | TGTGCCAGCAGCCAGGGGACAGTGAAGAACTATGGCTACACCTTC
TRBJ2-5 | TRBV5-1 | once | NA | CASSLNSGETQYF | TGCGCCAGCAGCTTAAACTCAGGGGAGACCCAGTACTTC
TRBJ1-1 | TRBV4-3 | few | NA | CASSQDAGPDAEAFF | TGCGCCAGCAGCCAAGATGCGGGGCCCGATGCTGAAGCTTTCTTT
TRBJ2-1 | TRBV7-6 | NA | NA | CASSLAVEPDNEQFF | TGTGCCAGCAGCTTAGCCGTAGAACCCGACAATGAGCAGTTCTTC
TRBJ2-7 | TRBV7-3 | NA | TRBD2 | CASSLTSGLAGDEEQYF | TGTGCCAGCAGCTTAACATCCGGACTAGCGGGAGATGAAGAGCAGTACTTC
TRBJ1-3 | TRBV7-9 | NA | NA | CASSLPGLSSGNTIYF | TGTGCCAGCAGCCTCCCGGGACTCAGCTCTGGAAACACCATATATTTT
TRBJ1-1 | TRBV20-1 | NA | TRBD1 | CSASKGQMNTEAFF | TGCAGTGCTAGTAAGGGACAGATGAACACTGAAGCTTTCTTT
TRBJ1-4 | TRBV7-2 | once | TRBD1 | CASSHRGTNEKLFF | TGTGCCAGCAGCCACAGGGGGACTAATGAAAAACTGTTTTTT
TRBJ1-2 | TRBV3-1/TRBV3-2 | NA | NA | CASSRETQGIYGYTF | TGTGCCAGCAGCCGTGAGACACAGGGCATCTATGGCTACACCTTC
TRBJ1-3 | TRBV4-1 | NA | NA | CASSQPPGGRGNTIYF | TGCGCCAGCAGCCAGCCCCCCGGGGGAAGAGGAAACACCATATATTTT
TRBJ1-1 | TRBV2 | NA | TRBD1 | CASTAQGADTEAFF | TGTGCCAGCACCGCACAGGGGGCGGACACTGAAGCTTTCTTT
TRBJ1-2 | TRBV7-9 | NA | TRBD1 | CASRLTGTSYTF | TGTGCCAGCAGACTGACAGGGACGAGCTACACCTTC
TRBJ2-5 | TRBV7-6 | NA | TRBD2 | CASSSGLAGPPGSQYF | TGTGCCAGCAGCTCGGGACTAGCGGGGCCTCCAGGGTCCCAGTACTTC
TRBJ1-2 | TRBV7-8 | NA | NA | CASSLDAGVRGYTF | TGTGCCAGCAGCTTAGATGCAGGGGTCCGTGGCTACACCTTC
TRBJ1-6 | TRBV19 | NA | NA | CASSGAGINSPLHF | TGTGCCAGTAGTGGGGCAGGGATAAATTCACCCCTCCACTTT
TRBJ2-7 | TRBV4-2 | few | TRBD1 | CASSPEGQDRSYEQYF | TGTGCCAGCAGCCCGGAAGGACAGGATCGCTCCTACGAGCAGTACTTC
TRBJ1-5 | TRBV6-4 | NA | NA | CANYKTPTGVVPQHF | TGTGCCAACTATAAAACCCCGACAGGAGTTGTGCCCCAGCATTTT
TRBJ1-1 | TRBV4-1 | NA | TRBD1 | CASSLLMTGGTEAFF | TGCGCCAGCAGCCTCCTTATGACAGGGGGCACTGAAGCTTTCTTT
TRBJ1-3 | TRBV14 | NA | NA | CASSQVQPAIGNTIYF | TGTGCCAGCAGCCAAGTCCAACCCGCGATAGGAAACACCATATATTTT